This T cell receptor beta chain was captured in a study of cytomegalovirus exposure and HLA in healthy donors (dated by TCRdb to between 2016 and 2019). For context, the study as a whole: In an earlier analysis of roughly 590 of the donors, around 300 Gb of sequence data and approximately 120 million unique TCR beta sequences from about 180 million T cells were reported. All discovery cohort repertoires had been generated using a single sequencing platform. In an earlier analysis of 587 of the donors, high-throughput TCR beta sequencing was used to judge whether each TCR beta V gene segment behaved as functional or pseudogenic. A separate validation cohort of 100 to 150 different subjects was used in addition to the 666-subject first cohort. About five DR-DQ haplotypes were treated as single units for association and clustering because of strong linkage in the cohort. Of the 350 to 450 genotyped donors, less than 90% were placed in the genetic ancestry cluster associated with self-reported Caucasian donors. Across around 400 genotyped donors of the cohort, an average of approximately 240,000 unique TCR beta nucleotide sequences per donor were sequenced, and approximately 19% of those sequences were non-productive. Both class I and class II loci were covered by HLA typing, at four-digit resolution. Rather than using new phenotypic data, the later analysis identified candidate immune exposures from TCR beta sequences and from how often those sequences occurred across donors. The T cell repertoires of 670 or so subjects were profiled by immunosequencing and related to cytomegalovirus serostatus. Donor age, sex, ethnicity and CMV serostatus were collected together with the repertoire data. Typing coverage varied by locus: 629-630 donors for A, B, C, DRB1 and DQB1; under 550 for DQA1; more than 600 for DPA1; around 490 for DPB1. A later analysis re-analyzed previously published TCR beta repertoires from approximately 670 donors and added high-resolution HLA genotyping to study TCR occurrence patterns. The study aimed to test whether cataloging public T cell receptors could reveal signatures of past pathogen exposure. The study combined high-throughput TCR immunosequencing, statistical association of individual TCRs with disease status, and machine learning to predict cytomegalovirus infection status. About 280 gigabases of sequencing data and some 85 million unique TCR sequences were included in an early release covering roughly 700 HLA-typed donors. Genome-wide SNP genotypes for about 55% of the 666 donors were used in a later genetic analysis, which treated that subset as a discovery cohort. Beyond this particular receptor, the publication reports: V-gene and J-gene trimming of TCR beta chains was associated with a missense DCLRE1C variant in a later genetic analysis, and the association was replicated in an independent cohort. The earlier analysis of approximately 540 of the donors excluded roughly 16 rarely observed V segments, including chromosome 9 orphons, because counts were too low. According to the authors, the approach could potentially be generalized to other disease states and immunological phenotypes. While some public TCRs were present in many individuals, most TCR sequences turned up only very rarely across donors. According to a later analysis, parvovirus B19, influenza, CMV and Epstein-Barr virus appeared linked to several top co-occurrence clusters. Cytomegalovirus status was reported to be diagnosed by the classifier with high specificity and sensitivity in both the original and validation cohorts. A few of the identified cytomegalovirus-associated TCR beta chains were confirmed in vitro to be specific for cytomegalovirus antigens. A further reported finding was that TCR beta sequences accurately predicted the HLA-A and HLA-B alleles for most subjects in the first cohort. Assigning TCR associations to individual alleles was difficult when HLA alleles, especially DR and DQ, strongly co-occurred. Compared with the approximately 720-donor mean, donors in an Asian-associated ancestry cluster had fewer N-insertions in productive TCRs, according to a later genetic analysis. This cohort had only TCR beta chains sequenced, and the lack of alpha or paired-chain data limited which features could be detected. Correlated functional status among segregating V segments might reflect linkage disequilibrium, but an unknown experimental factor could not be ruled out. The study listed 170 or so TCR beta chains as associated with cytomegalovirus. A cluster of highly shared sequence variants was judged likely to be a technical artifact of the sequencing pipeline. Most CMV-associated TCR beta chains appeared to be HLA-restricted in a later analysis, and the HLA associations seemed to be driven largely by CMV exposure. Roughly uniform sequencing depth across donors was assumed in presence/absence analyses, although this assumption may not hold. Because HLA typing was missing for some donors at each locus, association tests included only the typed subset. Broadly in line with IMGT annotations, most TCR beta V segments showed up in productive rearrangements about 87% or about 30% of the time in an earlier analysis of 587 of the donors. A later analysis found that HLA-associated TCR beta chains were more clonally expanded and had lower generation probabilities than equally common non-associated chains. According to a later analysis, TCR association rates differed among HLA loci, with DRB1 alleles showing the most associated TCRs and HLA-C alleles showing the fewest. CMV serostatus was the only immune exposure information available for the cohort. At a false discovery rate of 0.05, a later analysis linked approximately 18,000 TCR beta sequences to specific HLA alleles.

The cohort consisted of 670 or so healthy bone marrow donors. At the time of sampling, all cohort members were nominally healthy, though unrecorded immune exposures were likely present. The donor was CMV seronegative and belonged to the group of under 400 seronegative cohort members. Each donor provided a peripheral blood sample, and peripheral blood mononuclear cells were used for TCR beta sequencing. The Qiagen DNeasy Blood Extraction Kit was used to extract genomic DNA from the blood cell samples. The library was built by means of the immunoSEQ multiplex PCR assay. For the multiplex PCR, a mixture combining 60 forward primers for TCR Vbeta segments and 13 reverse primers for TCR Jbeta segments was used. A multiplex PCR assay on genomic DNA amplified the CDR3 region of rearranged TCR beta genes. The amplified TCR beta libraries were sequenced on the Illumina HiSeq System as 87-base-pair reads. In the paper's pipeline: Across the 640 or so repertoires, a later analysis counted 78 million or so unique TCR beta chains, approximately 12 million of which were shared by at least two donors. To remove PCR and sequencing errors, raw reads were error-corrected and collapsed into unique sequences using a nearest-neighbor algorithm that merged closely related sequences. To assign V, D and J gene segments, CDR3 sequences were aligned to IMGT reference sequences. For a sequence to be retained, at least a six-nucleotide match to both a V gene segment and a J gene segment was required. Rearrangements were classified as productive when the CDR3 lacked stop codons and remained in frame with V and J, and all other rearrangements were classified as non-productive. Following IMGT convention, CDR3 was defined as the stretch from the second conserved V-encoded cysteine up to the conserved J-encoded phenylalanine. In an earlier analysis of around 640 of the donors, sequences lacking an unambiguous match to a single V gene segment were excluded. In an earlier analysis of approximately 550 of the donors, V segments were called functional above 56.7% productive rearrangements and were called segregating when the between-donor standard deviation exceeded 5%. A statistical classification framework was developed to diagnose cytomegalovirus status using the catalog of TCR beta chain sequences. In a later analysis, TCR nucleotide sequences were compared against IMGT/GENE-DB human TR gene sequences so that V and J genes could be assigned. Using the TCRdist pipeline, a later analysis assigned CDR3 sequences along with most-parsimonious VDJ recombination scenarios. In a later analysis, every TCR beta chain was defined by the combination of its CDR3 amino acid sequence and its V-gene family, and reads without a unique V-gene family were dropped. A later analysis removed 592 highly shared, low-generation-probability nucleotide sequences to deal with suspected cross-contamination and a sequencing artifact. For each public chain, a later analysis derived a clonal expansion index from normalized ranks of inferred template counts within each repertoire. In a later analysis, generation probabilities were computed using a VDJ recombination model fitted to out-of-frame rearrangements, and the results were checked against IGoR. In a later analysis, hypergeometric tests were used to score TCR-TCR, TCR-HLA and TCR-CMV co-occurrence, with a repertoire-size bias correction applied to TCR pairs. A later analysis estimated false discovery rates by permuting HLA or CMV assignments 20 times. A later analysis grouped co-occurring TCRs with DBSCAN, adding TCRdist sequence similarity when clustering within HLA-allele-positive subsets. Repertoires with fewer than 30,000 or more than 120,000 public chains were left out of co-occurrence clustering, as were roughly five repertoires with anomalous nucleotide sharing. TCRdb holds this immuneACCESS table with in-frame rearrangements only. Some clones are missing; in checked studies, unresolved V genes explain under half, and the rest has no known cause. V, J and clone size reflect that table, while D and trimming were determined from the DNA. The sample records 200,000 to 250,000 clones, about 74% of which are singletons. The ten largest make up approximately 1.9% of the sample.

A remark on this clone: Which antigen it targets is not known. Per-nucleotide qualities are absent, and no much larger clonotype sits a single base away.

Sequencing input: PBMCs. The clonotype comes from a woman younger than 45 in good health and CMV-seronegative.

The CDR3 reads CASSPAEAGELFF. The DNA sequence reads TGTGCCAGCAGCCCCGCAGAAGCCGGGGAGCTGTTTTTT. The V and J segments used are TRBV13 and TRBJ2-2; the D gene lacks a confident call. The CDR1 and CDR2 encoded by the germline V gene (reference sequence) are PRHDT and FYEKMQ. Spanning cysteine to phenylalanine, the CDR3 consists of 13 amino acids. The retained sequence is limited to the CDR3, 39 bases, with the frame set at the first base. A distance of 10 bases separates the germline ends of V and J, which lose 5 bases and 6 bases respectively.